These 2 T cell receptor beta chains share one sample of origin, sequenced in a study of OX40 agonist ivuxolimab in advanced cancers. Sequencing was performed with immunoSEQ multiplex PCR; in TCRdb, only in-frame clones are kept and a portion is missing. The table shows fewer than 80,000 clones, with approximately 90% occurring only once. The sample in question was CD4+ or CD8+ T cells sorted from blood, obtained in a trial of the OX40 agonist ivuxolimab. The origin of the receptors is an adult with an advanced solid tumor such as melanoma, head and neck, liver or kidney cancer.

J is TRBJ2-1 and V is TRBV29-1, with 13 bases aligning to TRBD2. The CDR3 covers 15 residues. V lost 4 bases, J lost 4 bases, and 4 bases stayed unmatched. Germline V gene data show CDR1 as SQVTM and CDR2 as ANQGSEA. The CDR3 coding sequence is TGCAGCGTTGGGACTAGCGGGAGTGGTTACAATGAGCAGTTCTTC. Residues: CSVGTSGSGYNEQFF.

The V gene is TRBV28, the J gene TRBJ1-6; 7 nucleotides align to TRBD1. V lost 11 bases, J lost 7 bases, and 2 bases stayed unmatched. CDR3 length: 11 residues. Germline loops: CDR1 MDHEN, CDR2 SYDVKM. CDR3 amino acids: CAARGNSPLHF. The CDR3 nucleotides are TGTGCCGCCAGGGGGAATTCACCCCTCCACTTT. The whole variable domain, filled in from reference TRBV28 and TRBJ1-6, reads DVKVTQSSRYLVKRTGEKVFLECVQDMDHENMFWYRQDPGLGLRLIYFSYDVKMKEKGDIPEGYSVSREKKERFSLILESASTNQTSMYLCAARGNSPLHFGNGTRLTVT.